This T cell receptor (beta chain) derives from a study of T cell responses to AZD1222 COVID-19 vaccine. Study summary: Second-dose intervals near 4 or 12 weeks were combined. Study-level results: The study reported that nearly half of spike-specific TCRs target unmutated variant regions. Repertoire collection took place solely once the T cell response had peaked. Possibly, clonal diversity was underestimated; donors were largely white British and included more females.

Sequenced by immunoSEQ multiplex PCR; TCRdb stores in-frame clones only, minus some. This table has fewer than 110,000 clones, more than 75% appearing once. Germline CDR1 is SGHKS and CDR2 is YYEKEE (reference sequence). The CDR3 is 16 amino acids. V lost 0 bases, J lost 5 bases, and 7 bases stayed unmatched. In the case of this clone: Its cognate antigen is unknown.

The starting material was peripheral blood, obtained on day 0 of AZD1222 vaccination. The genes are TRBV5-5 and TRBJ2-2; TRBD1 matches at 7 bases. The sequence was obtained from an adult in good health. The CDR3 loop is CASSLAGTVRTGELFF. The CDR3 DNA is TGTGCCAGCAGCTTGGCCGGGACAGTAAGAACCGGGGAGCTGTTTTTT.